This paragraph reports one TCR beta chain. This sample was taken from a study of T cell changes during pregnancy in multiple sclerosis. Germline values: CDR1 LNHNV, CDR2 YYDKDF (reference sequence). The CDR3 is made up of 17 amino acids. V lost 0 bases and J 2 bases, leaving 14 bases between the germline ends. The data were produced by immunoSEQ multiplex PCR, yet TCRdb's version contains in-frame clones alone and is incomplete. The sample includes 40,000 to 50,000 clones, more than 85% of them seen just once. Source: CD4+ T cells from peripheral blood mononuclear cells, taken in the third trimester of pregnancy. This TCR derives from a female donor with multiple sclerosis, enrolled in a pregnancy study. The rearrangement uses TRBV15 and TRBJ1-3; maybe TRBD1 (6 bases). CDR3 sequence reads: CATSREGGRRTGNTIYF. CDR3 sequence (DNA): TGTGCCACCAGCAGAGAAGGGGGACGAAGAACTGGAAACACCATATATTTT. Supplemented by reference TRBV15 and TRBJ1-3, the full variable domain reads DAMVIQNPRYQVTQFGKPVTLSCSQTLNHNVMYWYQQKSSQAPKLLFHYYDKDFNNEADTPDNFQSRRPNTSFCFLDIRSPGLGDTAMYLCATSREGGRRTGNTIYFGEGSWLTVV.